The 14 T cell receptor beta chains reported below all come from one sample, sequenced in a study of blood T cells in healthy people across ages. The use of a sample-barcoded 5' primer and a J-beta primer mix characterized a second PCR of about 7 to 12 cycles. TCRdb reanalysed the 5' RACE reads using MiXCR and keeps one entry per CDR3 protein. The sample has around 500,000 distinct CDR3 sequences, roughly a quarter seen once. The same data also contributed to another study, on T cells of mothers and their children.

Input material: blood. The receptor source for this set is a boy younger than 10 in good health.

This clonotype has only a few counts. This chain connects TRBV27 to TRBJ1-1; D perhaps matches TRBD1 (6 bases). Per the germline V gene, CDR1 is MNHEY and CDR2 is SMNVEV (reference sequence). There are 15 residues in the CDR3. V dropped 1 base and J dropped 5 bases, with 14 bases sitting between them. Here the CDR3 DNA reads TGTGCCAGCAGTTTATTAGGGGGATCAGGAACTGAAGCTTTCTTT. This encodes CASSLLGGSGTEAFF.

This clonotype has only a few counts. The rearrangement uses TRBV4-3 and TRBJ2-4; D remains unclear. The V and J ends lost 4 bases and 8 bases respectively, with 18 bases between them. CDR1 and CDR2 from the germline V gene are LGHNA and YSLEER. This CDR3 contains 15 residues. The CDR3 region is CASSPNPSVGHIQYF. The CDR3 region has the DNA TGCGCCAGCAGCCCTAACCCGAGCGTCGGGCACATTCAGTACTTC.

This clonotype has a handful of counts. V is TRBV12-3 or TRBV12-4 and J is TRBJ2-7; 12 nucleotides align to TRBD1. Losses at the gene ends were 2 bases for V and 5 bases for J; bases not matched to a gene: 4. The CDR3 is 15 residues long. CDR3 in amino acids: CASSLLGQGANEQYF. The CDR3 DNA is TGTGCCAGCAGTTTATTGGGACAGGGGGCTAACGAGCAGTACTTC.

This sequence joins TRBV3-1 and TRBJ2-5; D gene ambiguous. Near its end, the DNA agrees better with TRBJ2-1, so the J call may be wrong. The germline V gene encodes CDR1 LGHDT and CDR2 YNNKEL (reference sequence). The length of the CDR3 is 12 residues. CDR3 in DNA: TGTGCCAGCAGCCACGGCTACAATGAGCAGTTCTTC. It translates to CASSHGYNEQFF.

This clonotype was counted a few times. This chain uses TRBV6-1 with TRBJ2-1; 10 bases are shared with TRBD2. CDR1 is MNHNS, CDR2 SASEGT, per germline. V was clipped by 6 bases and J by 8 bases; unmatched bases: 13. The CDR3 contains 16 residues. CDR3 sequence: CASSRTGTSDVDEQFF. The CDR3 DNA reads TGTGCCAGCAGCCGAACCGGGACTAGCGACGTCGATGAGCAGTTCTTC.

The chain is built from TRBV3-1 and TRBJ2-3; perhaps TRBD2 as D (5 bases). The germline V gene encodes CDR1 LGHDT and CDR2 YNNKEL (reference sequence). The V gene lost 2 bases and the J gene lost 0 bases, with 9 bases spanning the gap. There are 15 residues in the CDR3. CDR3 in amino acids: CASSQPGSSTDTQYF. The DNA of the CDR3 is TGTGCCAGCAGCCAACCGGGGAGTAGCACAGATACGCAGTATTTT.

The CDR3 DNA sequence: TGTGCCAGCAGCCATGGCTCGGGCCCGTACCAAGAGACCCAGTACTTC. This gives the protein CASSHGSGPYQETQYF. V usage is TRBV6-5 and J usage is TRBJ2-5, with D uncertain. The CDR3 consists of 16 residues. Trimming stripped 6 bases from V and 0 bases from J, with 17 bases between. Germline loops: CDR1 MNHEY, CDR2 SVGAGI.

This clonotype was detected a few times. The chain employs TRBV7-8 and TRBJ1-2, with 7 bases matching TRBD1. The CDR3 covers 13 residues. Germline V CDR1 and CDR2: SGHVS, FQNEAQ. The J segment lost 4 bases and the V segment lost 5 bases, leaving 4 bases of the junction unmatched. CDR3 in amino acids: CASSDRVPYGYTF. The DNA of the CDR3 is TGTGCCAGCAGCGACAGGGTTCCCTATGGCTACACCTTC.

The table lists this clonotype with a few counts. The rearrangement links TRBV27 to TRBJ2-1; 12 bases are shared with TRBD2. Trimming took 5 bases from V and 8 from J; bases not matched to a gene: 19. This CDR3 has 19 residues. Germline CDR1 MNHEY, CDR2 SMNVEV (reference sequence). Here the CDR3 DNA reads TGTGCCAGCAGTGACCCCGGGACTAGCGGGTCCCGTTCACAATATGAGCAGTTCTTC. It translates to CASSDPGTSGSRSQYEQFF.

J is TRBJ2-5 and V is TRBV12-3 or TRBV12-4; a weak D match, TRBD1 (6 bases). CDR3 size: 15 residues. The V end was cut by 6 bases, the J end by 4 bases, with 18 bases between. The CDR3 reads CASSTGRFRVETQYF. The CDR3 bases are TGTGCCAGCAGCACAGGGCGGTTTCGGGTAGAGACCCAGTACTTC.

The V gene is TRBV5-1, the J gene TRBJ2-4, with 11 bases identical to TRBD2. The CDR3 contains 12 residues. V shed 2 bases and J 14 bases; nucleotides not matched to a gene: 3. CDR1 SGHRS and CDR2 YFSETQ come from the germline V gene. Here the CDR3 DNA reads TGCGCCAGCAGCTTTAGCGGGAGGGAAGAGTACTTC. It encodes CASSFSGREEYF.

This clonotype has a count of ten or more. V and J are TRBV20-1 and TRBJ1-1; no reliable D call. The CDR3 extends over 14 amino acids. Per the germline V gene, CDR1 is DFQATT and CDR2 is SNEGSKA (reference sequence). V lost 1 base to trimming and J lost 5 bases, with 14 bases between them. CDR3 sequence (DNA): TGCAGTGCTAGAGCCGGCGGGTACGAGACTGAAGCTTTCTTT. Translated, it gives CSARAGGYETEAFF.

The chain is built from TRBV12-3 or TRBV12-4 and TRBJ1-6; TRBD1 matches at 8 bases. The CDR3 consists of 16 residues. The J segment lost 1 base and the V segment lost 6 bases, leaving 5 bases of the junction unmatched. The CDR3 bases are TGTGCCAGCAGCCTGGACAGGGTGTCCTATAATTCACCCCTCCACTTT. This sequence encodes CASSLDRVSYNSPLHF.

The chain carries TRBV27 and TRBJ2-3; no clear D gene. Germline CDR1 MNHEY, CDR2 SMNVEV (reference sequence). The V gene lost 4 bases and the J gene lost 6 bases, with 17 bases spanning the gap. There are 15 residues in the CDR3. The CDR3 reads CASSSGGSQRDTQYF. In DNA form, the CDR3 reads TGTGCCAGCAGTTCCGGCGGTTCTCAAAGGGATACGCAGTATTTT.